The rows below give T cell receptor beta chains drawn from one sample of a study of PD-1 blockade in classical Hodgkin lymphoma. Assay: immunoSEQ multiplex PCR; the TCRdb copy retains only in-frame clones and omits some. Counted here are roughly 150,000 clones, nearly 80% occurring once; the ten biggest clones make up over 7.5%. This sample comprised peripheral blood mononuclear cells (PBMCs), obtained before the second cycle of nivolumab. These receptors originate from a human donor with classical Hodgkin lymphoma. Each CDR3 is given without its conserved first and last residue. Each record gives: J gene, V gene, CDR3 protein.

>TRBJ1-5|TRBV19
ASSNGQGAEGNQPQH
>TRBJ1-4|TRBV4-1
ASSQYRVDEKLF
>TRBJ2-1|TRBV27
AAKTGLAGGGEQF
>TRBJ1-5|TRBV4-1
ASSQDEDRVGQPQH
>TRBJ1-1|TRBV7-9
ASRPRTGANTEAF
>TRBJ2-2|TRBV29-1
SVCTGILTGELF
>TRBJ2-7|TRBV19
ASSIGQASYEQY
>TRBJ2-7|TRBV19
ASSMDREYEQY
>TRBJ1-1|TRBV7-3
ASSLTGGNTEAF
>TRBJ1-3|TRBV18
ASSPALSGNTIY
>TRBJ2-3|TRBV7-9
ASSLRGSGPDTQY
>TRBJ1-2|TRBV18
ASSPWTVANYGYT
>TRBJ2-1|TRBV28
ASSLRANEQF
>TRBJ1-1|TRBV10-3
ATSAWSRTEAF
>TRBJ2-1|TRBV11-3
ASSPGTIGSYNEQF
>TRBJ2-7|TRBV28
ASSFALAVLTYEQY
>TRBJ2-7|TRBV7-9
ASSLDTRAYEQY
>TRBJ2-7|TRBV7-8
ASSYKGGLAGGEAYEQY
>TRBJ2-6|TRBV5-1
ASSLEPTGVGANVLT
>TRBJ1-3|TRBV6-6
ASSYSASGNTIY
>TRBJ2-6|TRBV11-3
ASSRGVSGANVLT
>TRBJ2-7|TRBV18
ASSPPGQGAQEQY
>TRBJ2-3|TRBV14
ASSLLAGGRTDTQY
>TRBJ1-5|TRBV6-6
ASSWGQGFPNQPQH
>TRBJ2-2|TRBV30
AWSGTGGIGELF
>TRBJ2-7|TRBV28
ASSLDILTYEQY
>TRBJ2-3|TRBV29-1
SVSLPNLDTQY
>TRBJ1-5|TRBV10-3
AISEGTGANQPQH
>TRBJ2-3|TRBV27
ASSLWGPTGSTDTQY
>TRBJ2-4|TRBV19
ASSPVQGVSKNIQY
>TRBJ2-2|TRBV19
ASSKGTDQGTGELF
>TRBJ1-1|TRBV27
ASSLTGTGLRRF
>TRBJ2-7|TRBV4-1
ASSQHLGPPYEQY
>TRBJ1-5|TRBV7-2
ASSLTGGTNQPQH
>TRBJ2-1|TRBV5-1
ASSLAGGSSYNEQF
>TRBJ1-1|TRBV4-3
ASSQEFTRGFGEAF
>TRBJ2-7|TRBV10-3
AISEGPLTSSYEQY
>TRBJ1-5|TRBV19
ASSSSSNQPQH
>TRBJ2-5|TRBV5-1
ASSPGPSWGQETQY
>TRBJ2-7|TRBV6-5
ASMTGLSVYEQY
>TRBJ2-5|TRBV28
ASAGEGRETQY
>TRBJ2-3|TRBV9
ASSVPGVDTQY
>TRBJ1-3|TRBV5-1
ASRQGASSGNTIY
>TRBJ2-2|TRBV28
ASSRTGGAGTGELF
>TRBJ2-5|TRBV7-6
ASSLAGQGRETQY
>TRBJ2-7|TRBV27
ASSSDSSYEQY
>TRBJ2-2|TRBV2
ASSGDSGELF
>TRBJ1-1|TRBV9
ASSDIGDREDTEAF
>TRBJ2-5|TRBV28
ASSLTGAETQY
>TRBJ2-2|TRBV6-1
ASSENLAGVSGELF